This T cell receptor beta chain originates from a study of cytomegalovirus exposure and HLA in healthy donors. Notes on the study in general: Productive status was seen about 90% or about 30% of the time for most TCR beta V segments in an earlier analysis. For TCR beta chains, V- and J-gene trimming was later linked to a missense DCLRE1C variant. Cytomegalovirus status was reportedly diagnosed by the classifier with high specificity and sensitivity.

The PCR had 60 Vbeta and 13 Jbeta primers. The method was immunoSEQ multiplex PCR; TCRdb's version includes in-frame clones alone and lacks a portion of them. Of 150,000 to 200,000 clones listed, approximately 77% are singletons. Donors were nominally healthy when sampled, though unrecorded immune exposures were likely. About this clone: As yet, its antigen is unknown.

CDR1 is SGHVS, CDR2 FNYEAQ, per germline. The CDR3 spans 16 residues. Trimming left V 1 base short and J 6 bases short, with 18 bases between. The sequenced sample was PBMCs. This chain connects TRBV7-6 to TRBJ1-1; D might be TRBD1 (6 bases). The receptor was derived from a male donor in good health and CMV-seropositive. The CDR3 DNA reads TGTGCCAGCAGCTTAGGATTGGGGGGGCAAGGGGCTGAAGCTTTCTTT. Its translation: CASSLGLGGQGAEAFF.